This T cell receptor beta chain stems from a study of T cells in Graves' hyperthyroidism and ophthalmopathy. Looking at the study overall: At initial diagnosis, before any treatment had begun, peripheral blood was obtained.

This clonotype occurred a few times. The diagnostic basis comprised clinical symptoms, serum thyroxine and TRAb, thyroid ultrasound and orbital computed tomography. Cells are PBMCs isolated from roughly 9.2 ml of fresh blood. This CDR3 is 15 amino acids long. V shed 4 bases and J shed 1 base, with 13 bases lying between them. Germline-derived CDR1 and CDR2 are MGHRA and YSYEKL. Researchers took RNA transcripts and amplified the TCR beta CDR3 regions from them. An initial round of RT-PCR targeting the TCR CDR3 relied on the HTBI primer set. TCRdb itself ran the multiplex PCR reads through MiXCR, one entry per CDR3 protein. The sample has hundreds of thousands of distinct CDR3 sequences, over 15% seen once.

The sequenced sample was blood. This TCR derives from a woman aged 50 to 60 with Graves' hyperthyroidism that later progressed to Graves' ophthalmopathy. The chain couples TRBV4-1 to TRBJ1-2; D not resolved. This chain's CDR3 is CASSPQRTDNYGYTF. The CDR3 DNA reads as TGCGCCAGCAGCCCACAGAGAACCGATAACTATGGCTACACCTTC.